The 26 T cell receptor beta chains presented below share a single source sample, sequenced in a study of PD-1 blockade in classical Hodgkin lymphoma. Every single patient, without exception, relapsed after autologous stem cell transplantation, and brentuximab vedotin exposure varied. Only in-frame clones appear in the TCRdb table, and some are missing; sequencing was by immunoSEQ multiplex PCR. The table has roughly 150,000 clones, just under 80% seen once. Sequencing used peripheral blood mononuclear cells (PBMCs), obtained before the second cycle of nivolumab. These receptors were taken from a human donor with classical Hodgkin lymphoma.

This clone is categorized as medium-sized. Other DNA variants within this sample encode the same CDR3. The CDR3 DNA sequence: TGTGCCAGCAGCTTAGGGTCTACGGGGGACGAGCAGTACTTC. Protein product: CASSLGSTGDEQYF. The chain has TRBV7-9 and TRBJ2-7; possible D gene TRBD2, 6 bases. The V end was cut by 1 base, the J end by 5 bases, with 12 bases between. The CDR3 length is 14 residues. Germline V gene lookup returns CDR1 SEHNR and CDR2 FQNEAQ (reference sequence).

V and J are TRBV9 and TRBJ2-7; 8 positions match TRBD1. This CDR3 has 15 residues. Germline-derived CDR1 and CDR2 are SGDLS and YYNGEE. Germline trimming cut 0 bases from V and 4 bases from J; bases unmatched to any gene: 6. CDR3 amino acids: CASSVGPGQGYEQYF. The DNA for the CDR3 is TGTGCCAGCAGCGTAGGTCCTGGACAGGGTTACGAGCAGTACTTC. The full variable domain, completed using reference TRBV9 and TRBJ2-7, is DSGVTQTPKHLITATGQRVTLRCSPRSGDLSVYWYQQSLDQGLQFLIQYYNGEERAKGNILERFSAQQFPDLHSELNLSSLELGDSALYFCASSVGPGQGYEQYFGPGTRLTVT.

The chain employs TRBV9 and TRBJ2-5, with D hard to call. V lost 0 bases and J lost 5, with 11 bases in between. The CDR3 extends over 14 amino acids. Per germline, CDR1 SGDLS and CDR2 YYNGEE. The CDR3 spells CASSVGLGWETQYF. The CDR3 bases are TGTGCCAGCAGCGTAGGTCTGGGTTGGGAGACCCAGTACTTC.

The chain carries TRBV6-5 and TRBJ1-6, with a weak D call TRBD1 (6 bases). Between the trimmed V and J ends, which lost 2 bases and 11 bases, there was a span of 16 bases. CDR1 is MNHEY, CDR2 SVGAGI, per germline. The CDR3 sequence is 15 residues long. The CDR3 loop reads CASSYLGSQGTPLHF. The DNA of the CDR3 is TGTGCCAGCAGTTACCTCGGGTCCCAGGGGACACCCCTCCACTTT.

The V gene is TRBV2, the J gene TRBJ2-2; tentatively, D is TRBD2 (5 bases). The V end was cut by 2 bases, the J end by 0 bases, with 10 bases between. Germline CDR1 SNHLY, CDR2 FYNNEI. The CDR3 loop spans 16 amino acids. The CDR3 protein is CASSEFGVANTGELFF. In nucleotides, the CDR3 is TGTGCCAGCAGTGAATTCGGGGTCGCGAACACCGGGGAGCTGTTTTTT.

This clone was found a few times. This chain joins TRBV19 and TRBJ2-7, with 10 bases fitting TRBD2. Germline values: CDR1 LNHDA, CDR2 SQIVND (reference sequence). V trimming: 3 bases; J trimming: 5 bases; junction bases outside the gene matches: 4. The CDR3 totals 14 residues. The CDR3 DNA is TGTGCCAGTAGTATGAGCGGGAGGGTCCACGAGCAGTACTTC. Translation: CASSMSGRVHEQYF.

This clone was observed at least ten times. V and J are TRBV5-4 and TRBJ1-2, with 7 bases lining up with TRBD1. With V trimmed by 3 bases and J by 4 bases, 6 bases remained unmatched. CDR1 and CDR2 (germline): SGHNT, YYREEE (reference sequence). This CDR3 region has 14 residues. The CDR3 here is CASSYGQAIYGYTF. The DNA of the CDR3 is TGTGCCAGCAGCTACGGACAGGCAATCTATGGCTACACCTTC.

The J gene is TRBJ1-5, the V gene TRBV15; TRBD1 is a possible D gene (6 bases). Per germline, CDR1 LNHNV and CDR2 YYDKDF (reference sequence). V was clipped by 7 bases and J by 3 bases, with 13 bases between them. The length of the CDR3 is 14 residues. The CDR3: CATTTGNPNQPQHF. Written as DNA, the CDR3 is TGTGCCACCACTACAGGGAATCCCAATCAGCCCCAGCATTTT.

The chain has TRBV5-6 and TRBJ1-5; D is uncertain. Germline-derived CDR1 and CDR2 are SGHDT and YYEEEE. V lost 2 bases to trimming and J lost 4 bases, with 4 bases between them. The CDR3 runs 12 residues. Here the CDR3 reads CASSLLNQPQHF. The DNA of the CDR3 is TGTGCCAGCAGCTTACTAAATCAGCCCCAGCATTTT.

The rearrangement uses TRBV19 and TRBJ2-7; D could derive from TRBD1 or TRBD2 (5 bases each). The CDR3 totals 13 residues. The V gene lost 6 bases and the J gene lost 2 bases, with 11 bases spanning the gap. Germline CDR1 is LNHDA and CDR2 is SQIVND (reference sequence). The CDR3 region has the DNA TGTGCCAGTAGGAGGGCAGGGACCTACGAGCAGTACTTC. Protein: CASRRAGTYEQYF. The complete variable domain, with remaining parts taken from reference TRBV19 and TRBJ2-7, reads DGGITQSPKYLFRKEGQNVTLSCEQNLNHDAMYWYRQDPGQGLRLIYYSQIVNDFQKGDIAEGYSVSREKKESFPLTVTSAQKNPTAFYLCASRRAGTYEQYFGPGTRLTVT.

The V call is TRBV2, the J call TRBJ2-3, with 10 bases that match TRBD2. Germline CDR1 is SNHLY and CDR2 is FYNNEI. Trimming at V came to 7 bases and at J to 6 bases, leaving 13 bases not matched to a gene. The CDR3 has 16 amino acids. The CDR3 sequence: CASTQGSGGAWDTQYF. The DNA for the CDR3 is TGTGCCAGCACCCAGGGAAGCGGGGGGGCATGGGATACGCAGTATTTT.

CDR3 amino acids: CAISESVGEGEAFF. DNA for the CDR3: TGTGCCATCAGTGAGTCGGTGGGGGAGGGCGAAGCTTTCTTT. V is TRBV10-3 and J is TRBJ1-1; possible D gene TRBD1, 5 bases. V lost 0 bases and J lost 8, with 13 bases in between. This CDR3 has 14 residues. Germline CDR1 and CDR2: ENHRY and SYGVKD.

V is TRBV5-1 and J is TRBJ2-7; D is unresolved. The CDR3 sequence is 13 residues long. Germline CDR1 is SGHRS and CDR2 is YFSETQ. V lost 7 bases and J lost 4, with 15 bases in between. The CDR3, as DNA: TGCGCCAGCCGCGTTTCCGACGGGTACGAGCAGTACTTC. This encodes CASRVSDGYEQYF.

The chain's CDR3 is CASSGLAESYEQYF. DNA for the CDR3: TGTGCCAGCAGTGGGTTAGCGGAATCCTACGAGCAGTACTTC. This chain joins TRBV6-6 and TRBJ2-7, with a possible D match to TRBD2 (6 bases). V shed 5 bases and J shed 1 base, with 12 bases lying between them. Germline values: CDR1 MNHNY, CDR2 SVGAGI (reference sequence). This CDR3 comprises 14 residues.

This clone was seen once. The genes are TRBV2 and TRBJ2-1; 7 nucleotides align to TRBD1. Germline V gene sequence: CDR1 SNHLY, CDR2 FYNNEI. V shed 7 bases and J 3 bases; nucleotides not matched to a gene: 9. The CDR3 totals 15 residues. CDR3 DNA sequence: TGTGCCAGCACTATAGACAGGGCCAGCTACAATGAGCAGTTCTTC. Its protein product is CASTIDRASYNEQFF.

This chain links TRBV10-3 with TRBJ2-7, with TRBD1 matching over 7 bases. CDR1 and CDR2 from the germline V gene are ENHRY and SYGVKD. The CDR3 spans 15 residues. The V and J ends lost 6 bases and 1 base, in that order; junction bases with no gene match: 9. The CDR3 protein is CAISPSYRGSYEQYF. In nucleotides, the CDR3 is TGTGCCATCAGCCCTTCCTACAGGGGTTCCTACGAGCAGTACTTC.

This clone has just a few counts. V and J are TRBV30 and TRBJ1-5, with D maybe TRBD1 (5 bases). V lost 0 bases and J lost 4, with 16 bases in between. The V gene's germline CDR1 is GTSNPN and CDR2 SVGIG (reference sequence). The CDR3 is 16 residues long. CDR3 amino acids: CAWSVPGRERNQPQHF. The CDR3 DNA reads TGTGCCTGGAGTGTACCAGGCAGGGAGAGGAATCAGCCCCAGCATTTT. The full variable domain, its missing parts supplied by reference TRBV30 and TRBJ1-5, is SQTIHQWPATLVQPVGSPLSLECTVEGTSNPNLYWYRQAAGRGLQLLFYSVGIGQISSEVPQNLSASRPQDRQFILSSKKLLLSDSGFYLCAWSVPGRERNQPQHFGDGTRLSIL.

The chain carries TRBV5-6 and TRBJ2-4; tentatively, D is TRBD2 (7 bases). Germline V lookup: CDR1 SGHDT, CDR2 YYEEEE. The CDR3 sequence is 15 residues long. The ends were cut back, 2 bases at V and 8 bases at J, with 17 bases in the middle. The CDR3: CASSFLLGGPDIQYF. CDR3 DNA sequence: TGTGCCAGCAGCTTCCTGCTGGGGGGGCCAGACATTCAGTACTTC.

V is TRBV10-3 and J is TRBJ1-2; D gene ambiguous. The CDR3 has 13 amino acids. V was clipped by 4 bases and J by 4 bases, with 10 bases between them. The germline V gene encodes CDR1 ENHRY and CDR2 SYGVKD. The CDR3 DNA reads TGTGCCATCAGTGGGACTCCGGGCTATGGCTACACCTTC. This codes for CAISGTPGYGYTF.

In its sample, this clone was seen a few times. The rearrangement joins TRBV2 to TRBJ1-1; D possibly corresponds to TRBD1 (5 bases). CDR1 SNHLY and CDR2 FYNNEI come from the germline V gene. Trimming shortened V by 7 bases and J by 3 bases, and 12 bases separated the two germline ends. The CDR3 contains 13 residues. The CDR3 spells CASKMGDYTEAFF. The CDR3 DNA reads TGTGCCAGCAAAATGGGGGATTACACTGAAGCTTTCTTT.

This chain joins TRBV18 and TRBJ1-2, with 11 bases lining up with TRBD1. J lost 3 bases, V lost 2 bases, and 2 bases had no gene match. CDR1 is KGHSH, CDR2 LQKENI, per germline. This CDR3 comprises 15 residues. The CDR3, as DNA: TGTGCCAGCTCACCAACGGGACAGGGGGACTATGGCTACACCTTC. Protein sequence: CASSPTGQGDYGYTF. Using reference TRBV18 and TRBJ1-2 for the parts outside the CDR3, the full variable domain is NAGVMQNPRHLVRRRGQEARLRCSPMKGHSHVYWYRQLPEEGLKFMVYLQKENIIDESGMPKERFSAEFPKEGPSILRIQQVVRGDSAAYFCASSPTGQGDYGYTFGSGTRLTVV.

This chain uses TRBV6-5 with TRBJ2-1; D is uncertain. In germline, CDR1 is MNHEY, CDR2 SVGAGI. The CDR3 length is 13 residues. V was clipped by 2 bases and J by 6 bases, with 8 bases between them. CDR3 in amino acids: CASSYVPPNEQFF. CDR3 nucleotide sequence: TGTGCCAGCAGTTACGTCCCGCCCAATGAGCAGTTCTTC.

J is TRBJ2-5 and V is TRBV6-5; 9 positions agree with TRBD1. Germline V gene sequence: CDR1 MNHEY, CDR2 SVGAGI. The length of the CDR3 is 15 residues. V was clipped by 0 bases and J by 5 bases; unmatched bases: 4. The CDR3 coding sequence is TGTGCCAGCAGTTACTCGAGGACAGGGGACGAGACCCAGTACTTC. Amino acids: CASSYSRTGDETQYF.

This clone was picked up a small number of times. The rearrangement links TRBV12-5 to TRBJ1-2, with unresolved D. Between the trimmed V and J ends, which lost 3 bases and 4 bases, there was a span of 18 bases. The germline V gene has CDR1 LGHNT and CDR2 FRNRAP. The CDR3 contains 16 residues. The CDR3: CASGLGKADQIYGYTF. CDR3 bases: TGTGCTAGTGGTTTAGGAAAGGCGGACCAGATCTATGGCTACACCTTC.

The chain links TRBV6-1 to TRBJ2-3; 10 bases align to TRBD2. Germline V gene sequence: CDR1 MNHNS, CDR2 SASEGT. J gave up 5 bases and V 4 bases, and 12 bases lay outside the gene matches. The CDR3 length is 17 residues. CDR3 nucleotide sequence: TGTGCCAGCAGTGGTTTCGTCCTAGCGGGGGCCGGAGATACGCAGTATTTT. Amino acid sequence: CASSGFVLAGAGDTQYF.

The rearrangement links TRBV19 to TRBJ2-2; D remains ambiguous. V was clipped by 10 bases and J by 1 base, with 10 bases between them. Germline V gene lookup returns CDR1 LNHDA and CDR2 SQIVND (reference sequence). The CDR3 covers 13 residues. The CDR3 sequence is CATVTLNTGELFF. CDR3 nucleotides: TGTGCCACCGTAACACTGAACACCGGGGAGCTGTTTTTT. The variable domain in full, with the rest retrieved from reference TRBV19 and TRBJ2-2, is DGGITQSPKYLFRKEGQNVTLSCEQNLNHDAMYWYRQDPGQGLRLIYYSQIVNDFQKGDIAEGYSVSREKKESFPLTVTSAQKNPTAFYLCATVTLNTGELFFGEGSRLTVL.